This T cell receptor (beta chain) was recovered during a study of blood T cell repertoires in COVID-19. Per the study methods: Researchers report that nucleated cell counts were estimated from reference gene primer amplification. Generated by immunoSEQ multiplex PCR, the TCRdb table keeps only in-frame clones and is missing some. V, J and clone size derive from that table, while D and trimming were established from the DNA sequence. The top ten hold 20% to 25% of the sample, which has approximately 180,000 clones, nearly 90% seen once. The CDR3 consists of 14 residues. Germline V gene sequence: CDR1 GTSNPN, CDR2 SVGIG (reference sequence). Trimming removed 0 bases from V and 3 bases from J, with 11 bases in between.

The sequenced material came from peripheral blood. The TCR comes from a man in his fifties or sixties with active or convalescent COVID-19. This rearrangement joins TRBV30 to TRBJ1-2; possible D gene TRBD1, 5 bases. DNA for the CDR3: TGTGCCTGGAGTGTAGCCTGGGGGGACTATGGCTACACCTTC. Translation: CAWSVAWGDYGYTF.